Sequencing of this T cell receptor beta chain was carried out in a study of PD-1 blockade in mismatch repair-deficient tumors. Study outcomes and limitations: Rapid post-treatment expansion, then contraction, generally preceding radiologic response, marked tumor-resident clones.

As regards this clone: As yet, its antigen is unknown.

Clones were sequenced by immunoSEQ multiplex PCR, and TCRdb holds only the in-frame ones, with some missing. The sample carries about 110,000 clones, over 60% recorded once. The germline gives CDR1 SGHVS, CDR2 FQNEAQ. This CDR3 region has 16 residues. The V segment lost 7 bases and the J segment 5 bases; nucleotides outside the gene matches: 13. A few pembrolizumab responders had their TCRs sequenced. This chain joins TRBV7-8 and TRBJ1-5; TRBD1 matches at 8 bases. This receptor was obtained from an adult with mismatch repair-deficient cancer. The material sequenced was peripheral blood, taken 60 weeks after starting pembrolizumab. The DNA of the CDR3 is TGTGCCAGCACCCAAACCCTGACAGGGGATTATCAGCCCCAGCATTTT. Its translation: CASTQTLTGDYQPQHF.